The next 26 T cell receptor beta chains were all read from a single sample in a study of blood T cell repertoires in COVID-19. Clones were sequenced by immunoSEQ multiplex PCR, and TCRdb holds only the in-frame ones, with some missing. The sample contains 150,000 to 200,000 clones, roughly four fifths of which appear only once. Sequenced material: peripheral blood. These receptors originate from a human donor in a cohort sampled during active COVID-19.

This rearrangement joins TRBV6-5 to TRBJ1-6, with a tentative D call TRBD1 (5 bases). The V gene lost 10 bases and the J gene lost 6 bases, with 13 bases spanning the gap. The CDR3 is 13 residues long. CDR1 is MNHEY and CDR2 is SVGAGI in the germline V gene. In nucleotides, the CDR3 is TGTGCCACCAGATCAGGGCCTAATTCACCCCTCCACTTT. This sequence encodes CATRSGPNSPLHF.

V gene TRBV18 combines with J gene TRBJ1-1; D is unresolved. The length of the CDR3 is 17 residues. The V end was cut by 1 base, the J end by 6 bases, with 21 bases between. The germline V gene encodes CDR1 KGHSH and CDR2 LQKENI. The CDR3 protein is CASSPRPGEVAAAEAFF. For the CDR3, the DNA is TGTGCCAGCTCACCACGCCCCGGGGAGGTCGCGGCTGCTGAAGCTTTCTTT. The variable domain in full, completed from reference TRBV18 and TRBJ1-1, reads NAGVMQNPRHLVRRRGQEARLRCSPMKGHSHVYWYRQLPEEGLKFMVYLQKENIIDESGMPKERFSAEFPKEGPSILRIQQVVRGDSAAYFCASSPRPGEVAAAEAFFGQGTRLTVV.

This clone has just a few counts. For the CDR3, the DNA is TGCGCCAGCAGCCAAGCGGGGGGGGTAGGCAGGGCTATTATTAACACCGGGGAGCTGTTTTTT. It is translated as CASSQAGGVGRAIINTGELFF. This sequence joins TRBV4-3 and TRBJ2-2; TRBD2 matches at 8 bases. CDR1 LGHNA and CDR2 YSLEER come from the germline V gene. The CDR3 sequence is 21 residues long. V shed 1 base and J 2 bases; nucleotides not matched to a gene: 18.

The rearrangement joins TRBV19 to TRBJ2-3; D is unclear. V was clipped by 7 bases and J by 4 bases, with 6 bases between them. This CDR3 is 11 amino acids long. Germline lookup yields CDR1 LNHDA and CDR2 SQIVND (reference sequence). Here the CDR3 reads CASMFADTQYF. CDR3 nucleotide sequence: TGTGCCAGTATGTTCGCAGATACGCAGTATTTT.

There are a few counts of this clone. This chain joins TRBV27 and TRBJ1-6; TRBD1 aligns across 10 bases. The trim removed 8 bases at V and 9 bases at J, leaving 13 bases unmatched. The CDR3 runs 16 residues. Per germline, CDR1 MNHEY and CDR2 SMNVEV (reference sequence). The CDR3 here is CASQTGTGASSSPLHF. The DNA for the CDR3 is TGTGCCAGCCAAACCGGGACAGGGGCTTCAAGTTCACCCCTCCACTTT.

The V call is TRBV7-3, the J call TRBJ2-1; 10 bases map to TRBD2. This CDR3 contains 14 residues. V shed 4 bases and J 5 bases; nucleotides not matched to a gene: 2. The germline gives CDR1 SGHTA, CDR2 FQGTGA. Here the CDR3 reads CASSSAGGNNEQFF. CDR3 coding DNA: TGTGCCAGCAGCTCAGCGGGAGGGAACAATGAGCAGTTCTTC. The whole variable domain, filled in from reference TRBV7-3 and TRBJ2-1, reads GAGVSQTPSNKVTEKGKYVELRCDPISGHTALYWYRQSLGQGPEFLIYFQGTGAADDSGLPNDRFFAVRPEGSVSTLKIQRTERGDSAVYLCASSSAGGNNEQFFGPGTRLTVL.

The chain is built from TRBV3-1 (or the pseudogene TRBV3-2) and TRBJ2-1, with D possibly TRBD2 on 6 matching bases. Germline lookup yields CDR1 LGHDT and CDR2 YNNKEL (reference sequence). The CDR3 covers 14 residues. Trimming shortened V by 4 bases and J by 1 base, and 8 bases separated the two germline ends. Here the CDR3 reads CASSPGESYNEQFF. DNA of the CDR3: TGTGCCAGCAGCCCGGGAGAGTCCTACAATGAGCAGTTCTTC.

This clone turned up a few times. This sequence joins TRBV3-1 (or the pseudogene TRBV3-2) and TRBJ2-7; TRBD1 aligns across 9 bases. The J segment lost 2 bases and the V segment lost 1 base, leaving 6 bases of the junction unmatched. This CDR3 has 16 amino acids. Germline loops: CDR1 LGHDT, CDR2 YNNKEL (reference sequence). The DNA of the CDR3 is TGTGCCAGCAGCCAAGGGACAGGGGAAGAGGCCTACGAGCAGTACTTC. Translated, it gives CASSQGTGEEAYEQYF.

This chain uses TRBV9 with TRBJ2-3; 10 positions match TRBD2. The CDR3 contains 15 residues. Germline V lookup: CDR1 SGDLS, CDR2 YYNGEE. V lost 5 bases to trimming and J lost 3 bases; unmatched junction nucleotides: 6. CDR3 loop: CASSLGLASTDTQYF. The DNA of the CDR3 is TGTGCCAGCAGTCTGGGACTAGCGAGTACAGATACGCAGTATTTT.

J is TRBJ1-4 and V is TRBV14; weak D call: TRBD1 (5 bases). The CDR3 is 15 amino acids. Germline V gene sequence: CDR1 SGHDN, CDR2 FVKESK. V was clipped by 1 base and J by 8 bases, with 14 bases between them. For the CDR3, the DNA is TGTGCCAGCAGCCAAGTTGTCAGGGTAGAGGAAAAACTGTTTTTT. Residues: CASSQVVRVEEKLFF.

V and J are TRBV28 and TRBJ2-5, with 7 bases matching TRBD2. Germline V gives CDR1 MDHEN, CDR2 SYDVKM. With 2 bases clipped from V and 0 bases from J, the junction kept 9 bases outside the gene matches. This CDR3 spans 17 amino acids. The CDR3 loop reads CASSLRSSGEYQETQYF. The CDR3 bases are TGTGCCAGCAGTTTAAGATCGAGCGGGGAATACCAAGAGACCCAGTACTTC.

The CDR3 protein is CASRPGTAGSPLHF. DNA of the CDR3: TGTGCCAGCAGGCCCGGGACAGCCGGGTCACCCCTCCACTTT. This chain links TRBV7-2 with TRBJ1-6; TRBD1 aligns across 7 bases. The CDR3 runs to 14 residues. CDR1 and CDR2 (germline): SGHTA, FQGNSA. Trimming at V came to 6 bases and at J to 10 bases, leaving 9 bases not matched to a gene.

CDR3 nucleotide sequence: TGCGCCAGCAGACTCCTCTACGAGCAGTACTTC. Translating it yields CASRLLYEQYF. The chain has TRBV5-1 and TRBJ2-7; no clear D gene. The V end lost 5 bases, the J end lost 3 bases, and 6 bases lay between the germline ends. This CDR3 is built from 11 residues. Looked up from germline, CDR1 is SGHRS and CDR2 is YFSETQ.

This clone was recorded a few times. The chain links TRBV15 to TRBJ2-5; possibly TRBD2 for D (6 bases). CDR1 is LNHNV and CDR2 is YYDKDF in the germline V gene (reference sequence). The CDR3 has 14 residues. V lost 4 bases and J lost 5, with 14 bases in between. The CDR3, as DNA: TGTGCCACCAGCACCCGTGGAGGGATGGAGACCCAGTACTTC. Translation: CATSTRGGMETQYF. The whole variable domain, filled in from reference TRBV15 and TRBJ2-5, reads DAMVIQNPRYQVTQFGKPVTLSCSQTLNHNVMYWYQQKSSQAPKLLFHYYDKDFNNEADTPDNFQSRRPNTSFCFLDIRSPGLGDTAMYLCATSTRGGMETQYFGPGTRLLVL.

In DNA, the CDR3 is TGTGCCAGCAGGAACGGGGGGCTTGGAAACACCATATATTTT. Amino acid sequence: CASRNGGLGNTIYF. The chain links TRBV6-5 to TRBJ1-3; D may be TRBD1 (6 bases). The CDR3 is 14 amino acids. Deletions cut 6 bases from V and 3 bases from J, with 12 bases between. Germline loops: CDR1 MNHEY, CDR2 SVGAGI.

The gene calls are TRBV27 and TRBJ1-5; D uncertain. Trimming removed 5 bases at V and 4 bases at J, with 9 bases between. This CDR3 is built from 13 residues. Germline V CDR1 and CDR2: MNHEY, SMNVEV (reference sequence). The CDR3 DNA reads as TGTGCCAGCAGTATCAGGAGGAATCAGCCCCAGCATTTT. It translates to CASSIRRNQPQHF.

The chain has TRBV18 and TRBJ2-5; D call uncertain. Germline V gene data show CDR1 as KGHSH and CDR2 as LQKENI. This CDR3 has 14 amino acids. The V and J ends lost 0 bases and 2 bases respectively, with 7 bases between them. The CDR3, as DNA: TGTGCCAGCTCACCACCTCCAGGACAAGAGACCCAGTACTTC. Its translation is CASSPPPGQETQYF.

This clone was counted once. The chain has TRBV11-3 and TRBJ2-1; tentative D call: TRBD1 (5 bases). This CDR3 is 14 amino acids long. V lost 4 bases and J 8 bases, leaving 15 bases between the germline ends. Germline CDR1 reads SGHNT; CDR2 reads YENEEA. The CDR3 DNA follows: TGTGCCAGCAGCTCCAGCCCCAGGGCCGATGAGCAGTTCTTC. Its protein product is CASSSSPRADEQFF.

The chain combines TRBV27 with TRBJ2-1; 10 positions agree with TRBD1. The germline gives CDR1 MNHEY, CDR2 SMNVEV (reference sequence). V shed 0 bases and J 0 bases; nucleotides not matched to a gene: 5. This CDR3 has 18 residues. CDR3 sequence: CASSLSSGQGSSYNEQFF. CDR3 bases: TGTGCCAGCAGTTTATCTTCGGGACAGGGGAGCTCCTACAATGAGCAGTTCTTC.

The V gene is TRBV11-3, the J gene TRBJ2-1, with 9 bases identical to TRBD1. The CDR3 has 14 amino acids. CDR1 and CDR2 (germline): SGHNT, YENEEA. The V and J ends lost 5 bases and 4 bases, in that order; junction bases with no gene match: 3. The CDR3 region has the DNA TGTGCCAGCAGCCTGGGACAGGGTTACAATGAGCAGTTCTTC. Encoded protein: CASSLGQGYNEQFF.

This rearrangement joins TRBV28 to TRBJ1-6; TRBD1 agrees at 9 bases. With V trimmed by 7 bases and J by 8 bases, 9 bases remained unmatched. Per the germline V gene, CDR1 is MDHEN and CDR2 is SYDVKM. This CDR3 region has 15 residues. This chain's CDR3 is CASITGQGRYSPLHF. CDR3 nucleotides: TGTGCCAGCATCACTGGACAGGGGCGATATTCACCCCTCCACTTT.

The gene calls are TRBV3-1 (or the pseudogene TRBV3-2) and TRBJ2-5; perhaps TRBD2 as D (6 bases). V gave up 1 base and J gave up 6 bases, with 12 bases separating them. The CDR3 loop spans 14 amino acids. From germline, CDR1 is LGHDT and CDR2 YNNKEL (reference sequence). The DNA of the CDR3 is TGTGCCAGCAGCCAAGGGGGTGGGGGGAAGACCCAGTACTTC. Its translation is CASSQGGGGKTQYF.

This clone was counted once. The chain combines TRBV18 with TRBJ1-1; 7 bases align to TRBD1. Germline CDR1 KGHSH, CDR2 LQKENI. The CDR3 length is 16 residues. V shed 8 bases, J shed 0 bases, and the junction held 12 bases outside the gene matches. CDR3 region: CASRDRVGPVNTEAFF. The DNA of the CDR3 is TGTGCCAGCCGCGACAGGGTAGGTCCGGTGAACACTGAAGCTTTCTTT.

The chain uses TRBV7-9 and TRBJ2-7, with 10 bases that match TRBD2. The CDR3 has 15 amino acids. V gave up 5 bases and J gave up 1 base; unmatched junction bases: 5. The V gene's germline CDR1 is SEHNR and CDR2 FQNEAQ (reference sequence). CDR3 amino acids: CASSTTSGISYEQYF. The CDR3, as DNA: TGTGCCAGCAGCACAACTAGCGGGATTTCCTACGAGCAGTACTTC.

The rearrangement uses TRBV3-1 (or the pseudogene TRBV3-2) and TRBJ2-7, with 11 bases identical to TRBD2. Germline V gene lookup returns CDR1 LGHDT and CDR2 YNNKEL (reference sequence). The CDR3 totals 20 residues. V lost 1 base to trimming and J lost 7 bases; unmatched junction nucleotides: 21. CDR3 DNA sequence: TGTGCCAGCAGCCAAGGCCCCTCACTAGCGGGAGTCCGAAAGCCGCGTGAGCAGTACTTC. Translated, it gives CASSQGPSLAGVRKPREQYF.

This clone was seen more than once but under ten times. CDR3 loop: CASSLADRARNYGYTF. The CDR3 DNA follows: TGTGCCAGCAGCTTAGCCGACAGGGCGCGAAACTATGGCTACACCTTC. The J gene is TRBJ1-2, the V gene TRBV7-2, with 7 bases identical to TRBD1. Germline CDR1 reads SGHTA; CDR2 reads FQGNSA. The CDR3 loop spans 16 amino acids. J gave up 2 bases and V 0 bases, and 6 bases lay outside the gene matches.